The clone carrying this T cell receptor beta chain was recorded many times. From the multiplex PCR reads, TCRdb called clonotypes with MiXCR, one entry per CDR3 protein. The table has approximately 60,000 distinct CDR3 sequences, roughly 50% seen once. This sample was taken from a study of breast tumors, draining lymph nodes, adjacent tissues. The CDR3 has 17 amino acids. Germline V gene lookup returns CDR1 MNHEY and CDR2 SVGAGI. The ends were cut back, 5 bases at V and 5 bases at J, with 22 bases in the middle. This TCR was recovered from a female donor with breast cancer. Some clones in this sample may be carry-over from other donors' samples. The gene calls are TRBV6-5 and TRBJ2-1; TRBD2 might be the D (5 bases). The specimen was breast tumor tissue. The CDR3 here is CASSPDLAGWGDNEQFF. Written as DNA, the CDR3 is TGTGCCAGCAGTCCGGACTTAGCTGGTTGGGGAGACAATGAGCAGTTCTTC.